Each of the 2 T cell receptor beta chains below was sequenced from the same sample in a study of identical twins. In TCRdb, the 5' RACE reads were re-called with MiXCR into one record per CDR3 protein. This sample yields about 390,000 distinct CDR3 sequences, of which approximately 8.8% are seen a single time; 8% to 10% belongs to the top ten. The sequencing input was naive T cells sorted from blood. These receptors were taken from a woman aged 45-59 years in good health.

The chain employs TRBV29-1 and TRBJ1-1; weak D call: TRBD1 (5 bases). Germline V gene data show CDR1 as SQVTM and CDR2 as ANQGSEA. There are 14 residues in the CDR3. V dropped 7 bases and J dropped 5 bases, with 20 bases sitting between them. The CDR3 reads CSAPGTVGTTEAFF. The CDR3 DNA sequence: TGCAGCGCTCCAGGGACGGTCGGAACAACTGAAGCTTTCTTT.

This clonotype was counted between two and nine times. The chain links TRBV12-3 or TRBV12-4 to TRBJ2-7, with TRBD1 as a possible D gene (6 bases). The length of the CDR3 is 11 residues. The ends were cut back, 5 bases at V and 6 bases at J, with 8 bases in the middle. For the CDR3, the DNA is TGTGCCAGCAGTCGGACAGCCGAGCAGTACTTC. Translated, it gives CASSRTAEQYF.